The 3 T cell receptor beta chains in this list originate from one sample, sequenced in a study of blood T cell repertoires in COVID-19 (dated by TCRdb to the early 2020s). Library creation used the immunoSEQ multiplex PCR assay. The immuneACCESS repertoire file appears here via TCRdb, limited to in-frame rearrangements. These files lack a portion of the clones; in checked studies, under half of the deficit traces to unresolved V genes, and the cause of the others is not known. This sample comprises roughly 210,000 clones, 80% to 90% of them detected only once. Roughly a tenth of the sample lies in the top ten. The sequenced material came from peripheral blood. The source of these receptors is a woman older than 75 with COVID-19, enrolled during active disease.

The rearrangement joins TRBV15 to TRBJ1-1; D gene ambiguous. The germline V and J ends were trimmed by 4 bases and 1 base, with 16 bases remaining between them. CDR3 length equals 16 residues. Looked up from germline, CDR1 is LNHNV and CDR2 is YYDKDF (reference sequence). In DNA form, the CDR3 reads TGTGCCACCAGCACCGAAAGCTCAAAGCCGAACACTGAAGCTTTCTTT. It encodes CATSTESSKPNTEAFF.

In DNA form, the CDR3 reads TGTGCCAGCAGAGAAAGGGGTGATGAGCAGTTCTTC. This encodes CASRERGDEQFF. V usage is TRBV3-1 (or the pseudogene TRBV3-2) and J usage is TRBJ2-1; D perhaps matches TRBD1 (5 bases). Per germline, CDR1 LGHDT and CDR2 YNNKEL (reference sequence). The CDR3 is 12 residues long. V lost 6 bases, J lost 8 bases, and 11 bases lay in between.

This clone occurred once. The chain uses TRBV20-1 and TRBJ1-2, with a possible D match to TRBD1 (6 bases). The CDR3 is 11 residues long. Looked up from germline, CDR1 is DFQATT and CDR2 is SNEGSKA (reference sequence). Trimming left V 3 bases short and J 7 bases short, with 9 bases between. The DNA of the CDR3 is TGCAGTGCTAGGGCAGGGGCTGGCTACACCTTC. This codes for CSARAGAGYTF.